A single sample gave rise to the 24 T cell receptor beta chains below, sequenced in a study of blood T cell repertoires in COVID-19. Assay: immunoSEQ multiplex PCR; the TCRdb copy retains only in-frame clones and omits some. Among a few hundred thousand clones, about four fifths were seen once, and the ten largest hold roughly 3%. Sequenced material: peripheral blood. The receptors were gathered from a woman under 30 with acute or convalescent COVID-19.

The chain's CDR3 is CASSQPGTGIKAGELFF. As DNA, the CDR3 is TGTGCCAGCAGCCAACCCGGGACAGGGATTAAGGCCGGGGAGCTGTTTTTT. J is TRBJ2-2 and V is TRBV3-1 (or the pseudogene TRBV3-2); 9 positions agree with TRBD1. J gave up 6 bases and V 2 bases, and 10 bases lay outside the gene matches. Germline values: CDR1 LGHDT, CDR2 YNNKEL (reference sequence). CDR3 length: 17 residues.

The V gene is TRBV5-1, the J gene TRBJ1-2; D not certain. The CDR3 is 15 residues long. Trimming cost V 4 bases and J 6 bases, with 19 bases left between them. Germline lookup yields CDR1 SGHRS and CDR2 YFSETQ. Written as DNA, the CDR3 is TGCGCCAGCAGCCCACGGCAGACGGGATTAGATGGCTACACCTTC. It specifies CASSPRQTGLDGYTF.

The chain couples TRBV7-3 to TRBJ2-7; TRBD2 agrees at 8 bases. From germline, CDR1 is SGHTA and CDR2 FQGTGA. Unmatched junction bases numbered 4, after V lost 0 bases and J lost 3 bases. This CDR3 comprises 15 residues. The CDR3 region has the DNA TGTGCCAGCAGCTTAACGGCTAGCGGGCTCTACGAGCAGTACTTC. Residues: CASSLTASGLYEQYF.

This clone was seen a handful of times. The chain combines TRBV19 with TRBJ1-5, with 8 bases identical to TRBD1. CDR1 and CDR2 (germline): LNHDA, SQIVND (reference sequence). V dropped 8 bases and J dropped 0; count of bases not matched to a gene: 9. CDR3 size: 16 residues. This CDR3 reads CASEGPTGVSNQPQHF. The CDR3 DNA reads TGTGCCAGTGAGGGGCCGACAGGGGTTAGCAATCAGCCCCAGCATTTT.

The V call is TRBV11-2, the J call TRBJ1-1; D is unclear. This CDR3 comprises 16 residues. Germline lookup yields CDR1 SGHAT and CDR2 FQNNGV. Trimming left V 2 bases short and J 1 base short, with 14 bases between. For the CDR3, the DNA is TGTGCCAGCAGCTTATCGGGCGGGGTTCGGAACACTGAAGCTTTCTTT. Protein: CASSLSGGVRNTEAFF.

The rearrangement uses TRBV12-3 or TRBV12-4 and TRBJ2-3; tentative D call: TRBD2 (5 bases). This CDR3 contains 13 residues. V lost 7 bases, J lost 9 bases, and 17 bases lay in between. CDR3 nucleotide sequence: TGTGCCAGCAACGCACCCGGGGAGTCGACGCAGTATTTT. Protein sequence: CASNAPGESTQYF.

This chain joins TRBV10-2 and TRBJ1-1; a possible D gene is TRBD1 (6 bases). Trimming left V 3 bases short and J 10 bases short, with 9 bases between. The CDR3 loop spans 11 amino acids. Germline assignment: CDR1 WSHSY and CDR2 SAAADI. DNA for the CDR3: TGCGCCAGCAGTGACGCGGGGGCAGCTTTCTTT. Its protein is CASSDAGAAFF.

This chain joins TRBV28 and TRBJ1-2; the D is unclear. V shed 4 bases and J shed 4 bases, with 10 bases lying between them. Germline loops: CDR1 MDHEN, CDR2 SYDVKM. The length of the CDR3 is 13 residues. As DNA, the CDR3 is TGTGCCAGCAGTTCAGACACGGTCTATGGCTACACCTTC. It specifies CASSSDTVYGYTF.

This chain connects TRBV18 to TRBJ1-2; 11 nucleotides align to TRBD1. This CDR3 spans 18 amino acids. J lost 4 bases, V lost 6 bases, and 16 bases had no gene match. Germline V gives CDR1 KGHSH, CDR2 LQKENI. CDR3 residues: CASSLSSGTGGGFYGYTF. CDR3 bases: TGTGCCAGCTCCCTATCGTCCGGGACAGGGGGTGGATTCTATGGCTACACCTTC.

The CDR3 reads CASSADSSNTEAFF. The CDR3 DNA is TGCGCCAGCAGCGCGGACAGTTCGAACACTGAAGCTTTCTTT. The chain couples TRBV5-1 to TRBJ1-1; perhaps TRBD1 as D (6 bases). The CDR3 extends over 14 amino acids. The V gene lost 4 bases and the J gene lost 1 base, with 11 bases spanning the gap. Germline CDR1 reads SGHRS; CDR2 reads YFSETQ.

This chain uses TRBV3-1 (or the pseudogene TRBV3-2) with TRBJ1-1, with 7 bases matching TRBD1. Germline CDR1 and CDR2: LGHDT and YNNKEL (reference sequence). The junction had 9 bases not matched to a gene; V was cut back by 3 bases and J by 14 bases. The CDR3 consists of 12 residues. CDR3 in DNA: TGTGCCAGCAGCCAGGACCAGACAGGGACATTCTTT. Its protein is CASSQDQTGTFF.

The chain joins TRBV6-6 to TRBJ2-3, with TRBD2 matching 7 bases. Germline CDR1 and CDR2: MNHNY and SVGAGI (reference sequence). The CDR3 length is 15 residues. V lost 0 bases, J lost 10 bases, and 10 bases stayed unmatched. The CDR3 nucleotides are TGTGCCAGCAGTTACTCATCTAAGAGCGGGATCTCGCAGTATTTT. It encodes CASSYSSKSGISQYF.

There are a few counts of this clone. The V and J genes are TRBV16 and TRBJ2-1, with D maybe TRBD1 (6 bases). The V and J ends lost 0 bases and 9 bases respectively, with 15 bases between them. The CDR3 contains 15 residues. CDR1 and CDR2 from the germline V gene are KGHSY and FQNENV. This CDR3 reads CASSQSLGGMVEQFF. DNA for the CDR3: TGTGCCAGCAGCCAATCCCTAGGGGGTATGGTTGAGCAGTTCTTC.

The rearrangement joins TRBV3-1 (or the pseudogene TRBV3-2) to TRBJ2-7; 7 positions agree with TRBD1. The CDR3 has 15 residues. V gave up 2 bases and J gave up 0 bases; unmatched junction bases: 4. In germline, CDR1 is LGHDT, CDR2 YNNKEL (reference sequence). CDR3 protein: CASSQRDRDSYEQYF. In DNA form, the CDR3 reads TGTGCCAGCAGCCAACGAGACAGGGACTCCTACGAGCAGTACTTC.

The CDR3 region is CATTGHNTEAFF. CDR3 coding DNA: TGTGCCACCACGGGACACAACACTGAAGCTTTCTTT. The chain has TRBV24-1 and TRBJ1-1, with a weak D call TRBD1 (6 bases). V lost 8 bases, J lost 2 bases, and 8 bases lay in between. Looked up from germline, CDR1 is KGHDR and CDR2 is SFDVKD. The CDR3 loop spans 12 amino acids.

The chain has TRBV3-1 (or the pseudogene TRBV3-2) and TRBJ2-7; 14 bases fit TRBD2. Germline CDR1 is LGHDT and CDR2 is YNNKEL (reference sequence). The ends lost 1 base at V and 5 bases at J; junction bases unmatched: 7. The CDR3 extends over 17 amino acids. CDR3 residues: CASSQGGTSGSVDEQYF. As DNA, the CDR3 is TGTGCCAGCAGCCAAGGGGGGACTAGCGGGAGTGTCGACGAGCAGTACTTC.

This chain uses TRBV10-1 with TRBJ1-1; 7 bases are shared with TRBD1. The CDR3 is 19 residues long. V shed 5 bases, J shed 2 bases, and the junction held 20 bases outside the gene matches. Germline CDR1 is WNHNN and CDR2 is SYGVQD (reference sequence). CDR3 sequence: CASSHNPTGYGSLNTEAFF. CDR3 coding DNA: TGCGCCAGCAGTCACAACCCGACAGGGTATGGGTCGCTTAACACTGAAGCTTTCTTT.

This clone was seen once. V is TRBV10-2 and J is TRBJ1-2, with a possible D match to TRBD1 (6 bases). The length of the CDR3 is 15 residues. Trimming removed 4 bases from V and 3 bases from J, with 15 bases in between. Germline CDR1 WSHSY, CDR2 SAAADI. In DNA, the CDR3 is TGCGCCAGCAGTGGTTCAACAAGACAGGACTATGGCTACACCTTC. This codes for CASSGSTRQDYGYTF.

The chain links TRBV6-6 to TRBJ1-1, with D possibly being TRBD1 (5 bases). Trimming took 7 bases from V and 5 from J, leaving 14 bases between them. Germline V gene data show CDR1 as MNHNY and CDR2 as SVGAGI (reference sequence). This CDR3 region has 13 residues. The CDR3 spells CASTGNQGTEAFF. CDR3 coding DNA: TGTGCCAGCACCGGTAATCAGGGAACTGAAGCTTTCTTT.

Details on this clone: Other DNA sequences in this specimen translate into the identical CDR3. This chain joins TRBV12-3 or TRBV12-4 and TRBJ1-2; D is unresolved. Trimming shortened V by 3 bases and J by 4 bases, and 6 bases separated the two germline ends. This CDR3 region has 12 residues. CDR3 sequence: CASSFSGYGYTF. The CDR3 bases are TGTGCCAGCAGTTTCAGTGGCTATGGCTACACCTTC.

The rearrangement links TRBV4-1 to TRBJ2-7; the match to TRBD1 covers 8 bases. The CDR3 is 16 amino acids. Looked up from germline, CDR1 is MGHRA and CDR2 is YSYEKL. With 3 bases clipped from V and 5 bases from J, the junction kept 12 bases outside the gene matches. The CDR3, as DNA: TGCGCCAGCAGCCAGGGTTTTGGACAGGGAATGGACGAGCAGTACTTC. Amino acid sequence: CASSQGFGQGMDEQYF.

The V gene is TRBV9, the J gene TRBJ2-7, with TRBD2 identical over 7 bases. Germline CDR1 reads SGDLS; CDR2 reads YYNGEE. Losses at the gene ends were 0 bases for V and 3 bases for J; bases not matched to a gene: 3. CDR3 size: 14 residues. The CDR3 region is CASSVGGSNYEQYF. DNA of the CDR3: TGTGCCAGCAGCGTAGGCGGGAGTAACTACGAGCAGTACTTC. Variable domain in full (rest from reference TRBV9 and TRBJ2-7): DSGVTQTPKHLITATGQRVTLRCSPRSGDLSVYWYQQSLDQGLQFLIQYYNGEERAKGNILERFSAQQFPDLHSELNLSSLELGDSALYFCASSVGGSNYEQYFGPGTRLTVT.

The gene calls are TRBV2 and TRBJ2-7; 12 nucleotides line up with TRBD2. Trimming took 2 bases from V and 3 from J; bases not matched to a gene: 5. CDR1 is SNHLY, CDR2 FYNNEI, per germline. This CDR3 is built from 16 residues. The CDR3 DNA reads TGTGCCAGCAGTGAAAGGCTAGCGGGGGGGAACTACGAGCAGTACTTC. It is translated as CASSERLAGGNYEQYF.

The J gene is TRBJ1-2, the V gene TRBV20-1, with unresolved D. CDR1 and CDR2 (germline): DFQATT, SNEGSKA (reference sequence). Trimming took 3 bases from V and 4 from J, leaving 12 bases between them. This CDR3 region has 13 residues. The CDR3 coding sequence is TGCAGTGCTAGTATGGGGAGCTTCTATGGCTACACCTTC. It translates to CSASMGSFYGYTF.